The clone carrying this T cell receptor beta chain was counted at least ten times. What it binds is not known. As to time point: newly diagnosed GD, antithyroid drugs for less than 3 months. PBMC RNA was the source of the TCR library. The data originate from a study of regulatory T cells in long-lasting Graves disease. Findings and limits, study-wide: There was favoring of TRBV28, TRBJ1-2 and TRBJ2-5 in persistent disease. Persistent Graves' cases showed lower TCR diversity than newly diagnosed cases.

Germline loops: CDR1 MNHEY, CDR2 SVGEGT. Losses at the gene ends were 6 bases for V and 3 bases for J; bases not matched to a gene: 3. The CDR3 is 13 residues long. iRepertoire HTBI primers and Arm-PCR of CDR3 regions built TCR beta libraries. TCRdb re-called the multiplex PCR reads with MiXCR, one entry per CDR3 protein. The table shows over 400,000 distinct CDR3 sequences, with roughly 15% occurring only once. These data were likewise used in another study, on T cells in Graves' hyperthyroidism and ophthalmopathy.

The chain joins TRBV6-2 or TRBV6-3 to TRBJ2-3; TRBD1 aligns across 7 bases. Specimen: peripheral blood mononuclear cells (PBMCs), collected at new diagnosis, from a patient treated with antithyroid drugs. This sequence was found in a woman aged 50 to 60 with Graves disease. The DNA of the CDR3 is TGTGCCAGCAGCGACAGGGAAACAGATACGCAGTATTTT. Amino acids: CASSDRETDTQYF.